This TCR beta chain was recorded in a study of T cell clonality in common variable immunodeficiency. The table came from immunoSEQ multiplex PCR; TCRdb's copy has only in-frame clones and leaves some out. The repertoire has roughly 52,000 clones, none seen only once; the ten largest take 3% to 3.5%. This clone was seen many times. Both groups were predominantly of Caucasian heritage. This receptor was identified in a person aged 18 to 75 in good health. Sequenced: peripheral blood mononuclear cells.

CDR3 region: CASSLDSSGANVLTF. CDR3 DNA (partial): TGTGCCAGCAGCTTAGACAGCTCTGGGGCCAACGTC. The chain recombines TRBV7-9 with TRBJ2-6; no clear D gene. The read ends 3 residues before the CDR3 terminus; that terminus is restored from the germline J gene. This CDR3 has 15 amino acids. Deletions cut 1 base from V and 0 bases from J, with 4 bases between. The germline V gene has CDR1 SEHNR and CDR2 FQNEAQ (reference sequence). The variable domain in full, completed from reference TRBV7-9 and TRBJ2-6, reads DTGVSQNPRHKITKRGQNVTFRCDPISEHNRLYWYRQTLGQGPEFLTYFQNEAQLEKSRLLSDRFSAERPKGSFSTLEIQRTEQGDSAMYLCASSLDSSGANVLTFGAGSRLTVL.